This TCR beta chain was found in a study of human T cells and chemical hapten exposure. Overall study context: From small differences in pooled library volume came most of the variation in per-sample TCR yields. Study-wide results and limits: The number of TCRs above 1 in 1000 frequency did not change after DPC sensitization.

V lost 2 bases, J lost 1 base, and 7 bases stayed unmatched. The CDR3 consists of 17 residues. CDR1 LGHNA and CDR2 YNFKEQ come from the germline V gene. Noted time point: patch test 2, 6 weeks after DPC sensitization. Regarding treatment: therapeutic diphenylcyclopropenone sensitization with weekly scalp DPC. At every patch-test visit, blood was drawn before the patch test was applied. The template was total RNA from unfractionated whole blood. This clonotype was observed a handful of times. Its antigen is not known. TCRdb re-called the RACE reads with MiXCR, one entry per CDR3 protein. This table has approximately 90,000 distinct CDR3 sequences, more than 9.5% appearing once.

This clonotype was obtained from a man in his forties with alopecia areata. Some clones in this sample may be carry-over from other donors' samples. The genes are TRBV4-2 and TRBJ2-2; 7 nucleotides match TRBD1. Sequencing used whole blood, obtained in connection with sensitization to the hapten diphenylcyclopropenone (DPC). In DNA form, the CDR3 reads TGTGCCAGCAGCCAACTCATGACAGGGAGGAACACCGGGGAGCTGTTTTTT. Translating it yields CASSQLMTGRNTGELFF.